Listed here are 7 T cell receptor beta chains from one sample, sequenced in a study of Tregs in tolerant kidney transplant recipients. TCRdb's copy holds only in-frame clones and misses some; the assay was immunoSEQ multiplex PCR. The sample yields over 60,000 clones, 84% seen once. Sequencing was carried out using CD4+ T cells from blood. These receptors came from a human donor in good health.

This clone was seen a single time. Written as DNA, the CDR3 is TGTGCCAGCTCTAGTCGGGAGGGCAACACTGAAGCTTTCTTT. Protein sequence: CASSSREGNTEAFF. The V gene is TRBV18, the J gene TRBJ1-1; D gene ambiguous. Germline V lookup: CDR1 KGHSH, CDR2 LQKENI. The CDR3 covers 14 residues. V was clipped by 6 bases and J by 2 bases, with 13 bases between them.

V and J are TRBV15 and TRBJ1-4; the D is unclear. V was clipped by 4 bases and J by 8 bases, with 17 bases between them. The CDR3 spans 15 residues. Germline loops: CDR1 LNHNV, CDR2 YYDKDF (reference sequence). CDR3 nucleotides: TGTGCCACCAGCATCCCCCTCGGGGTTTCGGAAAAACTGTTTTTT. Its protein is CATSIPLGVSEKLFF.

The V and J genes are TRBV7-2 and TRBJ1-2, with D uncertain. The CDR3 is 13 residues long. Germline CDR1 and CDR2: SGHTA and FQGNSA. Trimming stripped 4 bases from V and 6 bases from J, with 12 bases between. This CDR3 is CASSSRVGDGYTF. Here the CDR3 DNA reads TGTGCCAGCAGCTCCCGGGTAGGAGATGGCTACACCTTC.

The CDR3: CASSRRDRSYYGYTF. The CDR3, as DNA: TGTGCCAGCAGTCGCCGGGACAGAAGCTACTATGGCTACACCTTC. V gene TRBV27 combines with J gene TRBJ1-2; 7 bases map to TRBD1. V lost 5 bases, J lost 3 bases, and 9 bases stayed unmatched. Germline V gene sequence: CDR1 MNHEY, CDR2 SMNVEV (reference sequence). The CDR3 is 15 amino acids.

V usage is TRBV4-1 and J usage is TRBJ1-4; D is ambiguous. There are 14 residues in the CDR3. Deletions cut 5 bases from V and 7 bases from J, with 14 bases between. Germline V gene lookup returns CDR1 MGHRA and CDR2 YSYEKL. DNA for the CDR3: TGCGCCAGCAGCAGGGATCTTAGCGGTGAAAAACTGTTTTTT. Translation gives CASSRDLSGEKLFF.

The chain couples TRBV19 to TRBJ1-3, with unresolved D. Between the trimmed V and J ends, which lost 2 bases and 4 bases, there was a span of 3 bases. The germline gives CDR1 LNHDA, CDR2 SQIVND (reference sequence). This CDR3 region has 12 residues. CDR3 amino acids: CASSIWGNTIYF. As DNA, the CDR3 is TGTGCCAGTAGTATATGGGGAAACACCATATATTTT.

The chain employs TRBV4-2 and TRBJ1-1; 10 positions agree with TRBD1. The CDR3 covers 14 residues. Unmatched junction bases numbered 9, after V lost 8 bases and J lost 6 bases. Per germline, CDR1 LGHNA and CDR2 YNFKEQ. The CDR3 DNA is TGTGCCAGCGGCAAGGGGACAGGGGCAGCTGAAGCTTTCTTT. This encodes CASGKGTGAAEAFF.